The present T cell receptor beta chain was sequenced within a study of CD8 T cells in ankylosing spondylitis. This clonotype was detected ten times or more. Its antigen is as yet unknown. General observations from the study: Disease-linked clones displayed a CD8+ phenotype and appeared relatively rarely in peripheral blood. Seemingly characteristic of ankylosing spondylitis blood was a TCR beta motif consisting of eight highly homologous variants.

The authors made TCR beta libraries by quantitative 5'-RACE with molecular barcodes. Each CDR3 protein is one row after TCRdb ran MiXCR on the 5' RACE reads. The repertoire holds approximately 540,000 distinct CDR3 sequences, with roughly 12% as singletons. Sequenced sample: blood, either unsorted or a sorted T cell fraction (not recorded which). The sequence derives from a male donor with ankylosing spondylitis.

As DNA, the CDR3 is TGCGCCAGCAGCTTGGAGGGCGGGAGGTCCTACAATGAGCAGTTCTTC. Translating it yields CASSLEGGRSYNEQFF. The chain is built from TRBV5-1 and TRBJ2-1; 8 positions agree with TRBD2. Germline CDR1 and CDR2: SGHRS and YFSETQ. This CDR3 spans 16 amino acids. Trimming removed 0 bases from V and 1 base from J; junction bases left unmatched: 3.